These T cell receptor beta chains were read from a single sample in a study of cytomegalovirus exposure and HLA in healthy donors. Libraries were prepared by immunoSEQ multiplex PCR; TCRdb keeps only in-frame clonotypes and omits some of them. The sample has tens of thousands of clones, around 9.1% seen once. The material sequenced was PBMCs. The source is a man in his 60s in good health and CMV-seropositive. Both conserved end residues are part of each CDR3. Each record gives: D gene, clone size, V gene, CDR3 length, J gene, CDR3 DNA, CDR3 protein. D genes are given only for firm matches. The size entry is marked missing in some rows and otherwise reads once, few, many or a size class.

-	-	TRBV15	13	TRBJ1-5	TGTGCCACAAGGGAGGACGAGAATCAGCACCAGCATTTT	CATREDENQHQHF
-	-	TRBV4-1	14	TRBJ2-5	TGCGCCAGCAGCCAAGGGAGGGGCTCAGAGACCCAGTACTTC	CASSQGRGSETQYF
TRBD2	-	TRBV10-2	14	TRBJ2-7	TGCGCCAGCAGTGACGCGGGAGCCCTCAACGAGCAGTACTTC	CASSDAGALNEQYF
-	-	TRBV19	16	TRBJ1-6	TGTGCCAGTAGTATTCGGGCAGGGCTGGGGAATTCACCCCTCCACTTT	CASSIRAGLGNSPLHF
-	-	TRBV7-2	15	TRBJ2-1	TGTGCCAGCAGCAGCCTGGAGGATAGGGGGAATGAGCAGTTCTTC	CASSSLEDRGNEQFF
-	-	TRBV30	14	TRBJ1-5	TGTGCCTGGAGTATGGGCAGGGCGGATCAGCCCCAGCATTTT	CAWSMGRADQPQHF
-	few	TRBV7-3	18	TRBJ2-7	TGTGCCAGCACTCAAATATATTCGGGGGCACAGGGGAGAGACGAGCAGTACTTC	CASTQIYSGAQGRDEQYF
TRBD2	-	TRBV2	16	TRBJ2-3	TGTGCCAGCAGTGAAGCCCGGCTAGCGGGGACAGATACGCAGTATTTT	CASSEARLAGTDTQYF
-	-	TRBV5-1	15	TRBJ2-2	TGCGCCAGCAGCTTACTAGGACCGAACACCGGGGAGCTGTTTTTT	CASSLLGPNTGELFF
-	-	TRBV6-1	18	TRBJ2-2	TGTGCCAGCAGTGAAGCGGGGCGGGGGCGAAAGGGGACCGGGGAGCTGTTTTTT	CASSEAGRGRKGTGELFF
TRBD2	few	TRBV5-4	15	TRBJ2-3	TGTGCCAGCAGCAAAGAAGCGGGAGAGACGGATACGCAGTATTTT	CASSKEAGETDTQYF
-	-	TRBV7-9	16	TRBJ2-1	TGTGCCAGCAGCTCCGGGGGACTGACTCTCTACAATGAGCAGTTCTTC	CASSSGGLTLYNEQFF
TRBD1	-	TRBV5-1	16	TRBJ2-2	TGCGCCAGCAGCTTAAAACAGGGGGGGAACACCGGGGAGCTGTTTTTT	CASSLKQGGNTGELFF
-	few	TRBV30	15	TRBJ2-2	TGTGCCTGGAGTGTGAAGCGGGTGAACACCGGGGGGCTGTTTTTT	CAWSVKRVNTGGLFF
TRBD2	-	TRBV7-2	16	TRBJ2-3	TGTGCCAGCAGCCGGCGAGCTAGCGGGGGGGCGGATACGCAGTATTTT	CASSRRASGGADTQYF
TRBD1	few	TRBV5-1	17	TRBJ1-3	TGCGCCAGCAGCGCGGGAGGAGGGGGCTTCTCTGGAAACACCATATATTTT	CASSAGGGGFSGNTIYF
-	-	TRBV6-5	12	TRBJ2-2	TGTGCCAGCAGTTACGGAGGTTCCGAGCTGTTTTTT	CASSYGGSELFF
TRBD2	few	TRBV19	15	TRBJ2-7	TGTGCCAGTAGTATAGTCTACCTAGCGGGGTACGAGCAGTACTTC	CASSIVYLAGYEQYF
-	-	TRBV30	13	TRBJ1-1	TGTGCCTGGATGACCGGGATGAACACTGAAGCTTTCTTT	CAWMTGMNTEAFF
TRBD2	-	TRBV29-1	14	TRBJ2-2	TGCAGCGTTTCCGCGGGGGGGAACACCGGGGAGCTGTTTTTT	CSVSAGGNTGELFF
-	-	TRBV7-9	16	TRBJ2-1	TGTGCCAGCAGCTTAGCGCTTAACATTAACTACAATGAGCAGTTCTTC	CASSLALNINYNEQFF
-	-	TRBV5-1	15	TRBJ1-1	TGCGCCAGCAGCTTGGCCGGGGGTCAGAACACTGAAGCTTTCTTT	CASSLAGGQNTEAFF
-	-	TRBV7-9	14	TRBJ2-7	TGTGCCAGCAGCTTAGAACGGGGAACCTACGAGCAGTACTTC	CASSLERGTYEQYF
-	-	TRBV5-1	11	TRBJ2-1	TGCGCCAGAAGAATGGGGCAGGAGCAGTTCTTC	CARRMGQEQFF
-	-	TRBV4-2	16	TRBJ2-2	TGTGCCAGCAGCCCAGGGACTGAGGGCAATTCCGGGGAGCTGTTTTTT	CASSPGTEGNSGELFF
TRBD1	-	TRBV5-1	13	TRBJ2-5	TGCGCCAGCAGCCCACAGGGGGGAGAGACCCAGTACTTC	CASSPQGGETQYF
-	-	TRBV5-5	14	TRBJ1-6	TGTGCCAGCAGCGCCGGGAGGCGGGATTCACCCCTCCACTTT	CASSAGRRDSPLHF
TRBD2	-	TRBV10-1	15	TRBJ2-1	TGCGCCAGCAGTGAGAAGCGGGGCCCCTACAATGAGCAGTTCTTC	CASSEKRGPYNEQFF
TRBD1	few	TRBV19	19	TRBJ1-5	TGTGCCAGTAGTGCGCCGGGACAGAGGGATATATTCGGCAATCAGCCCCAGCATTTT	CASSAPGQRDIFGNQPQHF
TRBD2	-	TRBV6-1	19	TRBJ2-2	TGTGCCAGCAGTGAACCGGTGGGAGGGCCTGCCCTGGGCACCGGGGAGCTGTTTTTT	CASSEPVGGPALGTGELFF
-	few	TRBV11-2	16	TRBJ2-5	TGTGCCAGCAGCCGCCCCCGTGGAGGGTTACAAGAGACCCAGTACTTC	CASSRPRGGLQETQYF
TRBD1	few	TRBV30	21	TRBJ2-2	TGTGCCTGGAGAACGGGACAGGCTCAGGACCTGCTGCAACTGCACACCGGGGAGCTGTTTTTT	CAWRTGQAQDLLQLHTGELFF
TRBD1	few	TRBV10-3	14	TRBJ1-2	TGTGCCATCAGCTCGGGACAGGGAAATATGGGCTACACCTTC	CAISSGQGNMGYTF
-	few	TRBV15	14	TRBJ2-2	TGTGCCACCAGCCTCCGGAGGGTAACCGGGGAGCTGTTTTTT	CATSLRRVTGELFF
TRBD1	-	TRBV11-3	13	TRBJ1-2	TGTGCCAGCAGCCGGACAGGGGGCTATGGCTACACCTTC	CASSRTGGYGYTF